A single sample gave rise to the 18 T cell receptor beta chains below, sequenced in a study of response to subunit inactivated influenza vaccine. TCRdb reprocessed the RT-PCR reads with MiXCR, giving one entry per CDR3 protein. The sample records a few hundred thousand distinct CDR3 sequences, about 20% being singletons. The specimen was PBMCs from blood, collected 21 months after vaccination. Every receptor here comes from a man aged 45 to 75 who received an inactivated influenza vaccine.

This clonotype has more than one count but fewer than ten. The rearrangement links TRBV5-1 to TRBJ1-1; D not resolved. CDR3 length: 12 amino acids. CDR1 is SGHRS and CDR2 is YFSETQ in the germline V gene. The V end was cut by 0 bases, the J end by 10 bases, with 10 bases between. This CDR3 is CASSLEGEGAFF. CDR3 in DNA: TGCGCCAGCAGCTTGGAGGGTGAAGGAGCTTTCTTT.

The chain combines TRBV7-2 with TRBJ2-2; D unclear. CDR1 and CDR2 from the germline V gene are SGHTA and FQGNSA. V shed 3 bases and J shed 6 bases, with 8 bases lying between them. This CDR3 has 13 amino acids. The DNA of the CDR3 is TGTGCCAGCAGCTTCCGATCGCCCGGGGAGCTGTTTTTT. This translates into CASSFRSPGELFF.

The V and J genes are TRBV7-2 and TRBJ1-5; D is uncertain. This CDR3 contains 15 residues. Germline loops: CDR1 SGHTA, CDR2 FQGNSA. The V and J ends lost 2 bases and 4 bases respectively, with 12 bases between them. In DNA, the CDR3 is TGTGCCAGCAGCTTATCGGGAATCAGGAATCAGCCCCAGCATTTT. The encoded protein is CASSLSGIRNQPQHF.

The chain links TRBV4-2 to TRBJ2-7; 9 bases map to TRBD2. V lost 4 bases to trimming and J lost 4 bases; unmatched junction nucleotides: 11. Per germline, CDR1 LGHNA and CDR2 YNFKEQ. The length of the CDR3 is 16 residues. This CDR3 is CASSLSAGGIGYEQYF. The DNA of the CDR3 is TGTGCCAGCAGCCTTAGTGCGGGGGGGATCGGGTACGAGCAGTACTTC.

This clonotype was counted ten times or more. The chain recombines TRBV5-1 with TRBJ1-1; D not resolved. Looked up from germline, CDR1 is SGHRS and CDR2 is YFSETQ. The CDR3 sequence is 16 residues long. The V gene lost 4 bases and the J gene lost 1 base, with 17 bases spanning the gap. In nucleotides, the CDR3 is TGCGCCAGCAGCCTCACCGGAGCGCTTCAGAACACTGAAGCTTTCTTT. Translated: CASSLTGALQNTEAFF.

This clonotype has only a few counts. The V and J genes are TRBV6-2 or TRBV6-3 and TRBJ2-7; the D is unclear. Germline V gene lookup returns CDR1 MNHEY and CDR2 SVGEGT. This CDR3 comprises 14 residues. V shed 0 bases and J shed 1 base, with 7 bases lying between them. This CDR3 is CASSYSRPSYEQYF. CDR3 DNA: TGTGCCAGCAGTTACTCGCGCCCATCCTACGAGCAGTACTTC.

The chain has TRBV5-1 and TRBJ1-2, with 7 bases matching TRBD1. From germline, CDR1 is SGHRS and CDR2 YFSETQ. The CDR3 length is 14 residues. The trim removed 0 bases at V and 8 bases at J, leaving 7 bases unmatched. CDR3 in DNA: TGCGCCAGCAGCTTGGACAGGGGTTTGGAGGGCTACACCTTC. This codes for CASSLDRGLEGYTF.

This clonotype has at least ten counts. This chain uses TRBV3-1 with TRBJ1-5; tentatively, D is TRBD1 (5 bases). V lost 0 bases and J 1 base, leaving 13 bases between the germline ends. The CDR3 runs 17 residues. Germline V gene lookup returns CDR1 LGHDT and CDR2 YNNKEL (reference sequence). The CDR3, as DNA: TGTGCCAGCAGCCAAGATGGGGCAGTGGACAGCAATCAGCCCCAGCATTTT. It specifies CASSQDGAVDSNQPQHF.

This clonotype has just a few counts. The genes are TRBV7-8 and TRBJ1-5, with D possibly TRBD1 on 5 matching bases. Trimming removed 3 bases at V and 5 bases at J, with 11 bases between. The CDR3 length is 14 residues. Germline loops: CDR1 SGHVS, CDR2 FQNEAQ. CDR3 region: CASSFGGGDQPQHF. In DNA form, the CDR3 reads TGTGCCAGCAGCTTCGGGGGAGGGGATCAGCCCCAGCATTTT.

The chain links TRBV10-3 to TRBJ2-5; possible D gene TRBD1, 6 bases. From germline, CDR1 is ENHRY and CDR2 SYGVKD. This CDR3 has 15 residues. V was clipped by 6 bases and J by 0 bases, with 14 bases between them. CDR3 sequence (DNA): TGTGCCATCAGCGACGGGACATCTTACCAAGAGACCCAGTACTTC. It translates to CAISDGTSYQETQYF.

This chain joins TRBV12-3 or TRBV12-4 and TRBJ2-1, with D tentatively TRBD2 (6 bases). Trimming removed 2 bases from V and 12 bases from J, with 11 bases in between. There are 12 residues in the CDR3. The CDR3 region has the DNA TGTGCCAGCAGTTTAAGAGGGCGGGGGCAGTTCTTC. It specifies CASSLRGRGQFF.

The chain recombines TRBV6-5 with TRBJ2-7; D ambiguous. CDR1 and CDR2 from the germline V gene are MNHEY and SVGAGI. V lost 4 bases and J lost 7, with 17 bases in between. This CDR3 comprises 14 residues. CDR3 DNA: TGTGCCAGCAGTTTCCGTCAATCGAACGGGGAGCAGTACTTC. Its translation: CASSFRQSNGEQYF.

This clonotype was seen a handful of times. The V gene is TRBV7-2, the J gene TRBJ2-2; 11 bases agree with TRBD2. The CDR3 is made up of 16 amino acids. Germline values: CDR1 SGHTA, CDR2 FQGNSA. After removal of 5 bases from V and 6 bases from J, the junction contained 8 bases not matched to a gene. The CDR3 DNA follows: TGTGCCAGCAGCCCGAGGACTAGCGGGTATGCCGGGGAGCTGTTTTTT. Encoded protein: CASSPRTSGYAGELFF.

This clonotype was observed a handful of times. The rearrangement joins TRBV28 to TRBJ1-2; D not certain. CDR3 length: 15 amino acids. Germline assignment: CDR1 MDHEN and CDR2 SYDVKM. Trimming shortened V by 4 bases and J by 4 bases, and 16 bases separated the two germline ends. DNA for the CDR3: TGTGCCAGCAGTTCATTGGAGTATGAGGGCTATGGCTACACCTTC. Translated: CASSSLEYEGYGYTF.

This clonotype was observed a handful of times. The chain uses TRBV10-3 and TRBJ1-1, with D possibly TRBD1 on 6 matching bases. V was clipped by 6 bases and J by 4 bases, with 12 bases between them. This CDR3 has 13 residues. Germline CDR1 is ENHRY and CDR2 is SYGVKD. CDR3 sequence: CAISVDSTTEAFF. The CDR3 nucleotides read TGTGCCATCAGCGTGGACAGTACCACTGAAGCTTTCTTT.

The V gene is TRBV23-1, the J gene TRBJ2-7; 11 nucleotides align to TRBD1. TRBV23-1 is noted as an ORF with a role that remains uncertain. The junction had 11 bases not matched to a gene; V was cut back by 4 bases and J by 0 bases. This CDR3 has 18 amino acids. The CDR3 region has the DNA TGCGCCAGCAGTCGGAGGGACAGGGGGACACTCCTCTCCTACGAGCAGTACTTC. Its translation is CASSRRDRGTLLSYEQYF.

This rearrangement joins TRBV6-2 or TRBV6-3 to TRBJ1-5, with no clear D. Germline-derived CDR1 and CDR2 are MNHEY and SVGEGT. The CDR3 has 15 residues. Trimming stripped 6 bases from V and 5 bases from J, with 17 bases between. This CDR3 is CASRRRGRSDQPQHF. CDR3 DNA: TGTGCCAGCAGACGTCGAGGGCGGAGCGATCAGCCCCAGCATTTT.

The J gene is TRBJ1-2, the V gene TRBV4-3; D possibly corresponds to TRBD1 (5 bases). CDR3 size: 18 residues. Between the trimmed V and J ends, which lost 4 bases and 4 bases, there was a span of 25 bases. The germline gives CDR1 LGHNA, CDR2 YSLEER. DNA for the CDR3: TGCGCCAGCAGCCCTGCTCCTCCCCAGGGCAGTATTGCCTATGGCTACACCTTC. Translation gives CASSPAPPQGSIAYGYTF.